The entry below gives a single TCR beta chain sequence along with its context. This clone came up many times. Its antigen has not been determined. No base qualities exist here, and no much larger clone lies one base off it. The CDR3 measures 15 amino acids from cysteine to phenylalanine. This entry keeps only the CDR3 DNA: 45 bases, framed from base 1. As encoded in the germline V gene, CDR1 is MNHNS while CDR2 is SASEGT. Trimming removed 4 bases from V and 4 bases from J; the gene matches leave 7 bases unexplained. The entry originates in a study of beta chain features in type 1 diabetes (dated by TCRdb to the late 2010s). A note on the overall study: No differences in mean age, gender distribution, total cell number or subset yield were found between patients and healthy donors. A total of some 100,000,000 sorted cells were examined across all samples, and a strong correlation was observed between cell number per subset and RNA yield. Regulatory and stem cell-like memory subsets were isolated from only 8 patients and about 8 healthy donors, whereas naive and central memory subsets came from all 30 or so donors. In the study, recently diagnosed type 1 diabetes patients and matched healthy donors were compared on the TCRB repertoires of their sorted circulating CD4+ T cell subsets.

What the work shows at the level of the full study, not this receptor alone: Naive, central memory and regulatory TCRB repertoires appeared to be more alike among patients than among healthy donors. Fewer insertions and more nucleotide deletions at VDJ recombination sites were observed in patients with type 1 diabetes, implying thymic rearrangement abnormalities. In all four CD4+ subsets, TCRB CDR3 length was moderately but significantly shorter in type 1 diabetes patients. PCR might favor shorter templates, but patient and control samples were amplified and corrected together, so any skew would affect both groups equally. Because cDNA was sequenced instead of genomic DNA, activated cells with high expression could be over-represented, although the groups did not differ in activation or CD3 levels. Because small numbers of individuals were included in the HLA sub-analyses, any influence of HLA type on TCRB rearrangement was left unresolved.

The entire isolated RNA was reverse transcribed using the High Capacity cDNA Reverse Transcription Kit, and thus expressed TCRB transcripts were sequenced. Deep immunoSEQ sequencing was performed on naive, central memory and regulatory T cell samples, with an average of roughly 3.3 million total reads per sample. After sorted cells were lysed in RLT buffer, RNA was extracted with DNase-treated RNeasy Micro or Mini kits, with the choice depending on cell number. Each cell subset was processed on its own to prevent cross-contamination, while patient and healthy donor samples were processed together. Using the immunoSEQ multiplex PCR, TCRB sequences were amplified from cDNA into 87-bp fragments spanning the CDR3 region. Sequencing of the amplicons was performed on the Illumina HiSeq platform. The paper's processing steps were these. PCR bias was corrected computationally using synthetic template baselines, and reads within Hamming distance 2 were collapsed, with unmergeable singletons discarded. Reads were aligned to IMGT to assign V, D and J genes, CDR3 length, and insertions or deletions at six rearrangement sites. Clonotype counts were normalized to sorted cell number within each subset before computing true diversity and Gini coefficients with the tcR R package. The overlap coefficient, calculated on TCRB nucleotide sequences, was used to measure repertoire sharing. TCRdb holds this immuneACCESS table with in-frame rearrangements only. Some clones are missing; in checked studies, unresolved V genes explain under half, and the rest has no known cause. V and J calls and clone size are copied from that table; D and trimming were computed from the DNA. Within this sample are roughly 300,000 clones, with about a tenth of them counted one time only. The ten largest clones capture more than 0.8% of the sample.

Each donor gave one peripheral blood draw, roughly 110 mL on average, collected into heparinised tubes. Using a panel that included CD45RO, CCR7, CD25, CD127, CD95 and CD27, naive, central memory, regulatory and stem cell-like memory CD4+ T cells were sorted on a BD FACSAria II. A purity above 95% was achieved for all sorted populations. Right away, PBMCs were isolated by Lymphoprep density gradient centrifugation and were stained directly, with no culture step. To minimize batch effects, samples were stained and sorted in pairs, one healthy donor with one patient per experiment. The chain couples TRBV6-1 to TRBJ1-2, with 9 bases matching TRBD1. Sequencing used central memory CD4+ T cells from blood. The clonotype comes from a man aged 25-40 years with type 1 diabetes. The sequence in DNA is TGTGCCAGCAGTGCTACGGTGACAGGGGGCTATGGCTACACCTTC. The resulting protein is CASSATVTGGYGYTF.